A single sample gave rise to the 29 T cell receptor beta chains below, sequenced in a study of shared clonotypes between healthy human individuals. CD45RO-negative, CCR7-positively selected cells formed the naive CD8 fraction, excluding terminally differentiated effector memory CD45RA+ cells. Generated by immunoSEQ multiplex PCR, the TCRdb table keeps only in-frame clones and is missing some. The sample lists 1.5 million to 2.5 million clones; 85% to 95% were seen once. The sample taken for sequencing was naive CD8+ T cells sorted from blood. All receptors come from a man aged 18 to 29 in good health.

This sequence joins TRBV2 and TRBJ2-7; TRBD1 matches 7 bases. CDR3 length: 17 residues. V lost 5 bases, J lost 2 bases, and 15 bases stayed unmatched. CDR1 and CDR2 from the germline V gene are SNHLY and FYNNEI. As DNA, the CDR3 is TGTGCCAGCAGTTTTCAACCCCGGGACAGCTTAACCTACGAGCAGTACTTC. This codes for CASSFQPRDSLTYEQYF. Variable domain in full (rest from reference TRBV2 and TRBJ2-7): EPEVTQTPSHQVTQMGQEVILRCVPISNHLYFYWYRQILGQKVEFLVSFYNNEISEKSEIFDDQFSVERPDGSNFTLKIRSTKLEDSAMYFCASSFQPRDSLTYEQYFGPGTRLTVT.

CDR3 region: CATSWGRGRITNYGYTF. CDR3 DNA sequence: TGTGCCACCTCCTGGGGAAGGGGGCGTATAACTAACTATGGCTACACCTTC. The chain links TRBV7-9 to TRBJ1-2; 7 nucleotides line up with TRBD1. The J segment lost 0 bases and the V segment lost 10 bases, leaving 17 bases of the junction unmatched. The V gene's germline CDR1 is SEHNR and CDR2 FQNEAQ (reference sequence). This CDR3 is 17 amino acids long.

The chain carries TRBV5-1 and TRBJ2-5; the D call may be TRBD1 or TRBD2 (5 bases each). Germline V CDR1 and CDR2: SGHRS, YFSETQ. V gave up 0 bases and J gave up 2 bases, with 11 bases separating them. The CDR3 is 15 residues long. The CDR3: CASSLGDLRQETQYF. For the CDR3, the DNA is TGCGCCAGCAGCTTGGGGGACCTCCGTCAAGAGACCCAGTACTTC.

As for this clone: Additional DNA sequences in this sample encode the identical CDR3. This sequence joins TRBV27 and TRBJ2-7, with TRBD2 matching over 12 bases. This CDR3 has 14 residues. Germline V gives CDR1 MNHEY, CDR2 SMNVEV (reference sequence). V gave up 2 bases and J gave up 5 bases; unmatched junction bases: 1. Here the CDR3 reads CASSLLAGGDEQYF. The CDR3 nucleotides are TGTGCCAGCAGTTTACTAGCGGGAGGGGACGAGCAGTACTTC.

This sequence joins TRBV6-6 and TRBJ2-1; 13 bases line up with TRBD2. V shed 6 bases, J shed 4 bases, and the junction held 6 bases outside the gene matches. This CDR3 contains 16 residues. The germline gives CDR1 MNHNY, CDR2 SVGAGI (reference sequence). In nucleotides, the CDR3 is TGTGCCAGCAGCGTAGGGACTAGCGGGATGTACAATGAGCAGTTCTTC. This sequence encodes CASSVGTSGMYNEQFF.

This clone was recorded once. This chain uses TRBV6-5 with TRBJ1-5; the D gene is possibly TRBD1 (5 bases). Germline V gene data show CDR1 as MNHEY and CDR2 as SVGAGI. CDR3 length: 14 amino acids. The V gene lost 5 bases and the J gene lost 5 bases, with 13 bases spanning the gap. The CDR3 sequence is CASSGEGIYQPQHF. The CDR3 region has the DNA TGTGCCAGCAGTGGGGAGGGGATTTATCAGCCCCAGCATTTT.

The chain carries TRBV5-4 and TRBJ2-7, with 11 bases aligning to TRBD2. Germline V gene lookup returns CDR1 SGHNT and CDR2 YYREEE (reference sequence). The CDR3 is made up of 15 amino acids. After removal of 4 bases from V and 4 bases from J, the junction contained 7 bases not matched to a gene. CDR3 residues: CASSIAGGPGYEQYF. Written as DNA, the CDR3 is TGTGCCAGCAGCATAGCGGGAGGGCCGGGGTACGAGCAGTACTTC.

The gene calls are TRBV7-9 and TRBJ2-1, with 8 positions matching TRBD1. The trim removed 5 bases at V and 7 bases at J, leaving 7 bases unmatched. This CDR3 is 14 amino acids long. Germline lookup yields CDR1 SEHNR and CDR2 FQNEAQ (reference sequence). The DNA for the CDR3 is TGTGCCAGCAGCGCCGAAGACAGGGGAAATGAGCAGTTCTTC. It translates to CASSAEDRGNEQFF.

CDR3 sequence (DNA): TGTGCCAGATTAAGACCTGGGGCCAACGTCCTGACTTTC. Translated: CARLRPGANVLTF. The chain uses TRBV2 and TRBJ2-6, with D unclear. V was clipped by 9 bases and J by 2 bases, with 8 bases between them. The CDR3 has 13 residues. The V gene's germline CDR1 is SNHLY and CDR2 FYNNEI.

CDR3 nucleotides: TGTGCCAGCAGCTTTGACGAGATATCCTACGAGCAGTACTTC. It encodes CASSFDEISYEQYF. The chain uses TRBV5-4 and TRBJ2-7; D unresolved. This CDR3 comprises 14 residues. The V and J ends lost 2 bases and 1 base respectively, with 10 bases between them. Per germline, CDR1 SGHNT and CDR2 YYREEE (reference sequence).

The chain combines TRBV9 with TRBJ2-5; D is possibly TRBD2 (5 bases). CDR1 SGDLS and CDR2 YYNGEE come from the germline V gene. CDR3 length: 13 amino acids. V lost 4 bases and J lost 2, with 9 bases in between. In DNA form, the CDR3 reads TGTGCCAGCAGCCCCGAGGGACAAGAGACCCAGTACTTC. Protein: CASSPEGQETQYF. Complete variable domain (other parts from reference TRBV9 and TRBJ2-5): DSGVTQTPKHLITATGQRVTLRCSPRSGDLSVYWYQQSLDQGLQFLIQYYNGEERAKGNILERFSAQQFPDLHSELNLSSLELGDSALYFCASSPEGQETQYFGPGTRLLVL.

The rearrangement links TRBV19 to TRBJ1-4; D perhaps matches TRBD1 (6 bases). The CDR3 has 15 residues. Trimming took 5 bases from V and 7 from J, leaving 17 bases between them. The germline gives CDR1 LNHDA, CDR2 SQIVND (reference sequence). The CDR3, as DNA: TGTGCCAGTAGTCAAGGGGGGGGCCAAGGTGAAAAACTGTTTTTT. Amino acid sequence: CASSQGGGQGEKLFF. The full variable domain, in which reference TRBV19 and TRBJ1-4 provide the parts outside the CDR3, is DGGITQSPKYLFRKEGQNVTLSCEQNLNHDAMYWYRQDPGQGLRLIYYSQIVNDFQKGDIAEGYSVSREKKESFPLTVTSAQKNPTAFYLCASSQGGGQGEKLFFGSGTQLSVL.

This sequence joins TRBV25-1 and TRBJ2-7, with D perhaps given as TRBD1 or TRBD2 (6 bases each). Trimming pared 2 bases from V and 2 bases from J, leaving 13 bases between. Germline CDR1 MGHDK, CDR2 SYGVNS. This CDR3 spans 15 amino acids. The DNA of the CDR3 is TGTGCCAGCAGTGAAGAGTTTAGGGGGGCCTACGAGCAGTACTTC. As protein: CASSEEFRGAYEQYF.

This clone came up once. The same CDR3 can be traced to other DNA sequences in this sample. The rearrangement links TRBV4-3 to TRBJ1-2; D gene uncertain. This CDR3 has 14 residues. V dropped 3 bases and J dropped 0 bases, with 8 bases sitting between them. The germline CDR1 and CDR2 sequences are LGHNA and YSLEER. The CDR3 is CASSQGIANYGYTF. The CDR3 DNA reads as TGCGCCAGCAGCCAGGGGATAGCTAACTATGGCTACACCTTC.

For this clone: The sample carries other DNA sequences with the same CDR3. CDR3 DNA: TGTGCCAGCAGCTTAGTTGGGGGAACCTACGAGCAGTACTTC. It specifies CASSLVGGTYEQYF. This chain links TRBV11-2 with TRBJ2-7; tentatively, D is TRBD1 or TRBD2 (5 bases each). V lost 1 base and J 2 bases, leaving 9 bases between the germline ends. Germline-derived CDR1 and CDR2 are SGHAT and FQNNGV. This CDR3 is 14 amino acids long.

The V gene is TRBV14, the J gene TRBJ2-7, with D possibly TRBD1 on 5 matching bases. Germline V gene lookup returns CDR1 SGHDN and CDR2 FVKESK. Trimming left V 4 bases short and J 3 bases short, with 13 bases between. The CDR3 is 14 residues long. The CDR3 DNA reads TGTGCCAGCAGCCCGACAGAGACTGTCTACGAGCAGTACTTC. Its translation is CASSPTETVYEQYF.

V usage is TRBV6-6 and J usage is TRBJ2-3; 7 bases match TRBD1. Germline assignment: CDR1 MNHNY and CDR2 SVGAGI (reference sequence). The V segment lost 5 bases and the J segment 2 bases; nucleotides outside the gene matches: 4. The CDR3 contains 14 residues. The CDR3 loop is CASSLDRYTDTQYF. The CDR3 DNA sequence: TGTGCCAGCAGTCTGGACAGGTACACAGATACGCAGTATTTT.

The CDR3 DNA sequence: TGTGCCAGCAGCTTACATAGTGTTACAGGGAACGAGCAGTACTTC. Its protein product is CASSLHSVTGNEQYF. The chain couples TRBV7-3 to TRBJ2-7; TRBD1 might be the D (6 bases). Germline V lookup: CDR1 SGHTA, CDR2 FQGTGA. The CDR3 runs 15 residues. V lost 2 bases to trimming and J lost 5 bases, with 16 bases between them.

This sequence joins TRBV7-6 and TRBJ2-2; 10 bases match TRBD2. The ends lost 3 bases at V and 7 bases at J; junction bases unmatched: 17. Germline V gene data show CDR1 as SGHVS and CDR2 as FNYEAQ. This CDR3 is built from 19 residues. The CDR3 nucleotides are TGTGCCAGCAGCTTCCTTAGCGGGGGGTCCCCCCTACCGGGCGGGGAGCTGTTTTTT. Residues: CASSFLSGGSPLPGGELFF.

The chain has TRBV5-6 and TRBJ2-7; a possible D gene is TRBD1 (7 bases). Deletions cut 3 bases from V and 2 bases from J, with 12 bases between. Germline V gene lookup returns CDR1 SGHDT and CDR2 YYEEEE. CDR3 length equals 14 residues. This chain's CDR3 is CASSWGDRAYEQYF. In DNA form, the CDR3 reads TGTGCCAGCAGCTGGGGGGACAGAGCCTACGAGCAGTACTTC. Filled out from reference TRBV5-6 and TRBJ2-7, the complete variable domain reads DAGVTQSPTHLIKTRGQQVTLRCSPKSGHDTVSWYQQALGQGPQFIFQYYEEEERQRGNFPDRFSGHQFPNYSSELNVNALLLGDSALYLCASSWGDRAYEQYFGPGTRLTVT.

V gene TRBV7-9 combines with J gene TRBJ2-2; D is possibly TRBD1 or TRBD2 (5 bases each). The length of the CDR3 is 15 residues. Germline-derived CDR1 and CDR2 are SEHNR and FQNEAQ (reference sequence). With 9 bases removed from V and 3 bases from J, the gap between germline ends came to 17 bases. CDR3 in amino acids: CASPLRGTDTGELFF. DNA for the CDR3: TGTGCCAGTCCTCTGAGGGGAACGGACACCGGGGAGCTGTTTTTT.

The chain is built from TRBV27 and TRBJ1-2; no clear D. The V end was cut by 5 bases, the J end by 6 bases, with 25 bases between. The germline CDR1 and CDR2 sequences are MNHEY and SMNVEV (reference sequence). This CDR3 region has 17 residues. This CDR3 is CASSLAPYGSGRDGYTF. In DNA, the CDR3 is TGTGCCAGCAGTCTCGCACCGTATGGCTCCGGGCGAGATGGCTACACCTTC.

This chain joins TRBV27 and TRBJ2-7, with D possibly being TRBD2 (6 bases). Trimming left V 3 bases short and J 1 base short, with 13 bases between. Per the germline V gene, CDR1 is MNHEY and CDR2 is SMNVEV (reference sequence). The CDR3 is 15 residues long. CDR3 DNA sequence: TGTGCCAGCAGTTTTTCGGCGGGAAAGTCCTACGAGCAGTACTTC. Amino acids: CASSFSAGKSYEQYF.

Here the CDR3 reads CASSQVAGTGYNEQFF. The CDR3 nucleotides are TGTGCCAGCAGCCAAGTAGCCGGGACAGGGTACAATGAGCAGTTCTTC. The chain combines TRBV14 with TRBJ2-1, with TRBD1 identical over 9 bases. CDR3 length: 16 amino acids. The V gene end was trimmed by 1 base and the J gene end by 4 bases; junction bases not matched to a gene: 5. The germline CDR1 and CDR2 sequences are SGHDN and FVKESK.

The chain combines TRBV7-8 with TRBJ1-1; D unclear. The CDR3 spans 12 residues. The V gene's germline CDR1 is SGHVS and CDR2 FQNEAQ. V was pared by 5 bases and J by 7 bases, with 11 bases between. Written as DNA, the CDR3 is TGTGCCAGCAGCCCGTCTTCACTTGAAGCTTTCTTT. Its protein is CASSPSSLEAFF.

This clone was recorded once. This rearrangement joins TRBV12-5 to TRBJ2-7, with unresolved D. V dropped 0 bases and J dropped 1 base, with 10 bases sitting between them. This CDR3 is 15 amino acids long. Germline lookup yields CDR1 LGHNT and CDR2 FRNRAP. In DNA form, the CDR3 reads TGTGCTAGTGGTTTGGTTCCGGCGGATTCCTACGAGCAGTACTTC. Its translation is CASGLVPADSYEQYF. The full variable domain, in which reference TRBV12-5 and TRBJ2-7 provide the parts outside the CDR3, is DARVTQTPRHKVTEMGQEVTMRCQPILGHNTVFWYRQTMMQGLELLAYFRNRAPLDDSGMPKDRFSAEMPDATLATLKIQPSEPRDSAVYFCASGLVPADSYEQYFGPGTRLTVT.

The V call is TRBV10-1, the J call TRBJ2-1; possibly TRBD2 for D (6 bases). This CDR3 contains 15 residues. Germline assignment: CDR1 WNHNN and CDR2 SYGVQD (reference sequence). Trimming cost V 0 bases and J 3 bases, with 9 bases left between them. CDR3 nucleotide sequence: TGCGCCAGCAGTGAGTCCCCCGGGGGCTACAATGAGCAGTTCTTC. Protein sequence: CASSESPGGYNEQFF.

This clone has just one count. The CDR3 bases are TGCGCCAGCAGCTTGGCCCCAGGACACCGGCAATTCACGTCTGGGACTGAAGCTTTCTTT. It codes for CASSLAPGHRQFTSGTEAFF. V is TRBV5-1 and J is TRBJ1-1, with D maybe TRBD1 (5 bases). V was pared by 0 bases and J by 5 bases, with 29 bases between. The CDR3 extends over 20 amino acids. CDR1 is SGHRS, CDR2 YFSETQ, per germline.

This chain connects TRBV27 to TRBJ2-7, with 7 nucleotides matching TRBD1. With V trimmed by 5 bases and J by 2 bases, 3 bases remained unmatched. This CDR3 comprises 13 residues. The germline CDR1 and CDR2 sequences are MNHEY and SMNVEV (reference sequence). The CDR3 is CASSQGTAYEQYF. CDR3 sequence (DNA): TGTGCCAGCAGTCAGGGGACAGCCTACGAGCAGTACTTC.